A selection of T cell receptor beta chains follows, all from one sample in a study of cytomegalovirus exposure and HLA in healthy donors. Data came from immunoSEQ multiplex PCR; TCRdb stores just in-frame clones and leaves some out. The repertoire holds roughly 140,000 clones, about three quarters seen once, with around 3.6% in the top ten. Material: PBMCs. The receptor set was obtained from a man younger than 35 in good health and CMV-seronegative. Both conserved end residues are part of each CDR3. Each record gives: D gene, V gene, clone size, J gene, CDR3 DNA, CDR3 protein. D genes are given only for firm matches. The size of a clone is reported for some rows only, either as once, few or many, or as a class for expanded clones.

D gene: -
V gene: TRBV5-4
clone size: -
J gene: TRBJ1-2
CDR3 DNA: TGTGCCAGCAGCCCCGGGGGGATTAACTATGGCTACACCTTC
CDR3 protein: CASSPGGINYGYTF

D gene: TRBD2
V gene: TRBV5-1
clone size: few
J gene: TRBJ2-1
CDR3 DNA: TGCGCCAGCAGCTTGGGGGCGGGTCTAGCGGCACCCTACAATGAGCAGTTCTTC
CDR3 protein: CASSLGAGLAAPYNEQFF

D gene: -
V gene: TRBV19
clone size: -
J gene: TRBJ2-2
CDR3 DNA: TGTGCCAGTAGTATTCGGATAGGCGGTGGCGGGGAGCTGTTTTTT
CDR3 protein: CASSIRIGGGGELFF

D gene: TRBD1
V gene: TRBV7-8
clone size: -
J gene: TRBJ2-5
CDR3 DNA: TGTGCCAGCAGCTACCCCCGTGGGACAGGGTTAAGTAAGACCCAGTACTTC
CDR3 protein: CASSYPRGTGLSKTQYF

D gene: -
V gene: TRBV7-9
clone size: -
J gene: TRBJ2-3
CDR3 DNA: TGTGCCAGCAGCTTACTGGAGGGCCGCCTAGATACGCAGTATTTT
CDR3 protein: CASSLLEGRLDTQYF

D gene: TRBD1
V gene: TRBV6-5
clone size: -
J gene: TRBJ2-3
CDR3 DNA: TGTGCCAGCAGCGGGACAGGGGGCTCAGATACGCAGTATTTT
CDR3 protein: CASSGTGGSDTQYF

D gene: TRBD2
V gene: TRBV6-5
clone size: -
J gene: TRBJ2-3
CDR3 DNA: TGTGCCAGCAGTTACTCTGCGGGAGGGGCAGATACGCAGTATTTT
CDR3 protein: CASSYSAGGADTQYF

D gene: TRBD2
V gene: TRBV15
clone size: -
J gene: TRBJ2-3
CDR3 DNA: TGTGCCACCAGCAGAACTAGCGGGAGGGCCATTTATACGCAGTATTTT
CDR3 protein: CATSRTSGRAIYTQYF

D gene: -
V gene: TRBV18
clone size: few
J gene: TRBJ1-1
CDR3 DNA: TGTGCCAGCTCATCACAACAGGCCCAGAACACTGAAGCTTTCTTT
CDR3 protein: CASSSQQAQNTEAFF

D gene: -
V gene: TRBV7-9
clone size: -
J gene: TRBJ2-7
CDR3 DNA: TGTGCCAGCAGCTTAAGAGTTTGGGAGCAGTACTTC
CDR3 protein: CASSLRVWEQYF